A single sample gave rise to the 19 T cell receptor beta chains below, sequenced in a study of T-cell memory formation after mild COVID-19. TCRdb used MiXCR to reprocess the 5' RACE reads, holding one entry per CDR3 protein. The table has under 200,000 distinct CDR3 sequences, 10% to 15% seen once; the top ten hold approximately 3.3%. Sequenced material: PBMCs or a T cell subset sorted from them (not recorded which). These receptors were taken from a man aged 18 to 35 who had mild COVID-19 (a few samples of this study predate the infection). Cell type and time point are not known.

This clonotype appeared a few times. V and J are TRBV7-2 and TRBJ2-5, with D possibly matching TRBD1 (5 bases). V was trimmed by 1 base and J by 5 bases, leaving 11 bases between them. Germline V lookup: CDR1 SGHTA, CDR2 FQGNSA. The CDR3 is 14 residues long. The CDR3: CASSLEIGVETQYF. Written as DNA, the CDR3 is TGTGCCAGCAGCTTAGAGATAGGGGTGGAGACCCAGTACTTC.

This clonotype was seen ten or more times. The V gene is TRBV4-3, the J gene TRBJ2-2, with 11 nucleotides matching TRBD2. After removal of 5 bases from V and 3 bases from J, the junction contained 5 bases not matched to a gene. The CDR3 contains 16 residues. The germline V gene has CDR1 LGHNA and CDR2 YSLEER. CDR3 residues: CASSVLAGADTGELFF. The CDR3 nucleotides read TGCGCCAGCAGCGTACTAGCGGGGGCCGACACCGGGGAGCTGTTTTTT.

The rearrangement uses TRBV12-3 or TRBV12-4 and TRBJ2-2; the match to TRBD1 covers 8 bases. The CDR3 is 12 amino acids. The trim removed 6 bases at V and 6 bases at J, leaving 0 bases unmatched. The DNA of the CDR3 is TGTGCCAGCAGACAGGGGGCCGGGGAGCTGTTTTTT. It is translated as CASRQGAGELFF.

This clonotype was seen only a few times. The CDR3 sequence is CASSLGYEQETQYF. The CDR3 region has the DNA TGTGCCAGCAGCTTAGGTTATGAGCAAGAGACCCAGTACTTC. This chain links TRBV7-2 with TRBJ2-5, with D uncertain. Trimming shortened V by 1 base and J by 2 bases, and 8 bases separated the two germline ends. The germline gives CDR1 SGHTA, CDR2 FQGNSA. This CDR3 is built from 14 residues.

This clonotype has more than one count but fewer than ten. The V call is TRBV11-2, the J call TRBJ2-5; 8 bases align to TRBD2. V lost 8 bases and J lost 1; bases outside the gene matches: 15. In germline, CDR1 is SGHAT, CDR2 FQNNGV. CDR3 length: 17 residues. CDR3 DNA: TGTGCCAGCCGCCCAGGGAGAGGGCGGGGGGTCCAAGAGACCCAGTACTTC. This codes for CASRPGRGRGVQETQYF.

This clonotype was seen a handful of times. The CDR3 is CASSLAVSGPSTDTQYF. In DNA form, the CDR3 reads TGTGCCAGCAGCTTAGCTGTCAGCGGGCCTAGCACAGATACGCAGTATTTT. V is TRBV7-9 and J is TRBJ2-3, with a tentative D call TRBD2 (6 bases). The CDR3 length is 17 residues. Deletions cut 0 bases from V and 0 bases from J, with 13 bases between. Looked up from germline, CDR1 is SEHNR and CDR2 is FQNEAQ (reference sequence).

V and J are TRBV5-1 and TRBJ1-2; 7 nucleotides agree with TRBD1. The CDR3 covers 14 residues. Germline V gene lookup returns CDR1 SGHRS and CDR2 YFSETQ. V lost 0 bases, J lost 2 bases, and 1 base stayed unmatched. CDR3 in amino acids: CASSLEGANYGYTF. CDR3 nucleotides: TGCGCCAGCAGCTTGGAGGGGGCGAACTATGGCTACACCTTC.

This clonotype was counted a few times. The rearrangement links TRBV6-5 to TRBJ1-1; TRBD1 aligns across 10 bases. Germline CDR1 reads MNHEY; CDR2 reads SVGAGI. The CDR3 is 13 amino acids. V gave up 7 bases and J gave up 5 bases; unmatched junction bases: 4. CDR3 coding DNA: TGTGCCAGCAAGCGGGGACAGGGGACTGAAGCTTTCTTT. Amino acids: CASKRGQGTEAFF.

CDR3 nucleotide sequence: TGTGCCAGCAGCTTAAGGTCCCGGAGACAGGGATTGACTCAGCCCCAGCATTTT. Protein product: CASSLRSRRQGLTQPQHF. The chain carries TRBV7-8 and TRBJ1-5; 7 nucleotides line up with TRBD1. Germline V lookup: CDR1 SGHVS, CDR2 FQNEAQ. With 2 bases clipped from V and 6 bases from J, the junction kept 16 bases outside the gene matches. The CDR3 runs 18 residues.

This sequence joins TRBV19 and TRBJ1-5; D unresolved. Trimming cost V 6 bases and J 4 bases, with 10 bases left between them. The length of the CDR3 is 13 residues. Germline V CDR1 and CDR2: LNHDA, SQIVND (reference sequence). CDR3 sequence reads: CASRMRTNQPQHF. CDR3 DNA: TGTGCCAGTAGGATGCGAACAAATCAGCCCCAGCATTTT. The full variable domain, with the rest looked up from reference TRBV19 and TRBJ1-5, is DGGITQSPKYLFRKEGQNVTLSCEQNLNHDAMYWYRQDPGQGLRLIYYSQIVNDFQKGDIAEGYSVSREKKESFPLTVTSAQKNPTAFYLCASRMRTNQPQHFGDGTRLSIL.

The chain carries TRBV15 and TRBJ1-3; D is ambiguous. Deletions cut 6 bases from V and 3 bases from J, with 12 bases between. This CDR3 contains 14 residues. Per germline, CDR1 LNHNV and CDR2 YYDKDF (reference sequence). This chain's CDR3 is CATSRGGDGNTIYF. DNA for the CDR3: TGTGCCACCAGTCGGGGAGGAGATGGAAACACCATATATTTT.

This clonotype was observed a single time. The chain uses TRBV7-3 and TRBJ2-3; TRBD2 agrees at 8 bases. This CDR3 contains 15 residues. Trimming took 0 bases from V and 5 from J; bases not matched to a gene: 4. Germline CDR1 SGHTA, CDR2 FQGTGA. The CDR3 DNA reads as TGTGCCAGCAGCTTAACTCGGGGGGGCAAAGATACGCAGTATTTT. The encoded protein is CASSLTRGGKDTQYF.

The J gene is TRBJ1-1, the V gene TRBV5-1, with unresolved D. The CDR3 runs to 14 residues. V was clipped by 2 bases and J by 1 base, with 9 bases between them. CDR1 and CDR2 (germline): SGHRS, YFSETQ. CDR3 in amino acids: CASSFDGSNTEAFF. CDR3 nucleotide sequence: TGCGCCAGCAGCTTCGACGGGTCGAACACTGAAGCTTTCTTT.

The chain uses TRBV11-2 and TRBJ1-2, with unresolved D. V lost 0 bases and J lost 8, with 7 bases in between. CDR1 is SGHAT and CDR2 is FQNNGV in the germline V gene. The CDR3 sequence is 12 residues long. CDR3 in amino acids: CASSLEFRGYTF. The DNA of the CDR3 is TGTGCCAGCAGCTTAGAATTCCGCGGCTACACCTTC.

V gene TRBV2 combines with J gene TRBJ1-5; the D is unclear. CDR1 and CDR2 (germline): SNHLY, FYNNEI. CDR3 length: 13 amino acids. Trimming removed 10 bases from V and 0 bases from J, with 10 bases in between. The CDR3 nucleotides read TGTGCCACCCGACCGAGTAGCAATCAGCCCCAGCATTTT. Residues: CATRPSSNQPQHF.

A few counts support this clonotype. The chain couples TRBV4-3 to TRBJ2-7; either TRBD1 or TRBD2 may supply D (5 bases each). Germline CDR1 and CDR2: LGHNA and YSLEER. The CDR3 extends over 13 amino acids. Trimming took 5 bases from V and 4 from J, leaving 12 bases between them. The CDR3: CASSTWGSYEQYF. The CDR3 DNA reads TGCGCCAGCAGCACCTGGGGGTCGTACGAGCAGTACTTC.

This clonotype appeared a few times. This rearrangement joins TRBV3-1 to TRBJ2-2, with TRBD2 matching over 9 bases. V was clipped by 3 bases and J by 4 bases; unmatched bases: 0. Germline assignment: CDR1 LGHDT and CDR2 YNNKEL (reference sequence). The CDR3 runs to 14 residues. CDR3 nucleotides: TGTGCCAGCAGCCAGCGGGGGGGCACCGGGGAGCTGTTTTTT. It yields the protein CASSQRGGTGELFF.

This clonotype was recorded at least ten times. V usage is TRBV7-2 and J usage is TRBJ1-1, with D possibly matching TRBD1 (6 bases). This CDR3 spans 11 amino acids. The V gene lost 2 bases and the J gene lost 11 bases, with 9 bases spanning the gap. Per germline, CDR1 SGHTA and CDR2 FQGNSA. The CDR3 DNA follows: TGTGCCAGCAGCTTACGGGGGGCCGCTTTCTTT. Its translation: CASSLRGAAFF. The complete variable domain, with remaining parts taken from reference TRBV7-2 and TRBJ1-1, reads GAGVSQSPSNKVTEKGKDVELRCDPISGHTALYWYRQSLGQGLEFLIYFQGNSAPDKSGLPSDRFSAERTGGSVSTLTIQRTQQEDSAVYLCASSLRGAAFFGQGTRLTVV.

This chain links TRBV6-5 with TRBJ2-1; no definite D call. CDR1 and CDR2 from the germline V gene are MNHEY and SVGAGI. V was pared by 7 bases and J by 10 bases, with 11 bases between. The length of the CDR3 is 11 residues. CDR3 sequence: CASNTPWEQFF. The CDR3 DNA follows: TGTGCCAGCAATACCCCATGGGAGCAGTTCTTC.